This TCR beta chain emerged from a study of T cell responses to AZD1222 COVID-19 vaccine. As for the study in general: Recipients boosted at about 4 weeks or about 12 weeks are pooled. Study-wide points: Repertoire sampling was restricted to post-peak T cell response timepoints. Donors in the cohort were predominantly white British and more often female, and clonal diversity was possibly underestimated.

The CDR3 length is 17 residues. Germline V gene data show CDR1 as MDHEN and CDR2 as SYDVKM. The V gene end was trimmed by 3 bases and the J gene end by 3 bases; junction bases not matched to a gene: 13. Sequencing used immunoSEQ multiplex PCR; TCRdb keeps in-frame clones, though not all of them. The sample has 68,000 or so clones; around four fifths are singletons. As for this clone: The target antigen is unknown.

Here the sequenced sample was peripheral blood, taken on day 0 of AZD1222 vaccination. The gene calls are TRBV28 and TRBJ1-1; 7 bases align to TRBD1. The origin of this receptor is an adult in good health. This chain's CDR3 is CASSFRYSGTEDTEAFF. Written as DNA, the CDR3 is TGTGCCAGCAGTTTTCGCTATTCGGGGACAGAGGACACTGAAGCTTTCTTT.